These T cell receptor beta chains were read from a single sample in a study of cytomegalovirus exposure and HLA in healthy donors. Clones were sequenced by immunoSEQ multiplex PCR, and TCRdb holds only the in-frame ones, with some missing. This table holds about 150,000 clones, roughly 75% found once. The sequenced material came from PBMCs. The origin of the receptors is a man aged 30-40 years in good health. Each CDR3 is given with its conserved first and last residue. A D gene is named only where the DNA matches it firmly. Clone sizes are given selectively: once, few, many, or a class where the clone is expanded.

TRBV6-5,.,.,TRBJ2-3,CASSYGPLDTDTQYF,TGTGCCAGCAGTTACGGGCCACTAGACACAGATACGCAGTATTTT
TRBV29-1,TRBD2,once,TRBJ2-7,CSVPSSGSSYEQYF,TGCAGCGTTCCGTCTAGCGGGAGTTCTTACGAGCAGTACTTC
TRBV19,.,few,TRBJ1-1,CATLPRTKNTEAFF,TGTGCCACCCTCCCGCGGACTAAGAACACTGAAGCTTTCTTT
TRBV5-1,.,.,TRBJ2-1,CASSLDRGKYNEQFF,TGCGCCAGCAGCTTGGATCGGGGAAAATATAATGAGCAGTTCTTC
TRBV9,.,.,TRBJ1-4,CASSVDVEEKLFF,TGTGCCAGCAGCGTAGATGTAGAAGAAAAACTGTTTTTT
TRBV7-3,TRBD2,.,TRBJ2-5,CASSSTSGKTGETQYF,TGTGCCAGCAGCTCGACTAGCGGGAAAACAGGAGAGACCCAGTACTTC
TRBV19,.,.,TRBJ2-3,CASSTATDTQYF,TGTGCCAGCTCGACAGCAACAGATACGCAGTATTTT
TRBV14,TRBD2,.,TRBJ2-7,CASSQVGGTQQYF,TGTGCCAGCAGCCAAGTGGGGGGGACTCAGCAGTACTTC
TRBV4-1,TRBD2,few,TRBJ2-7,CASSQYPSGPSSYEQYF,TGCGCCAGCAGCCAATACCCTAGCGGGCCGAGCTCCTACGAGCAGTACTTC
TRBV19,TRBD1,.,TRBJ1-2,CASSIEGQGYYGYTF,TGTGCCAGTAGTATAGAGGGACAGGGGTACTATGGCTACACCTTC